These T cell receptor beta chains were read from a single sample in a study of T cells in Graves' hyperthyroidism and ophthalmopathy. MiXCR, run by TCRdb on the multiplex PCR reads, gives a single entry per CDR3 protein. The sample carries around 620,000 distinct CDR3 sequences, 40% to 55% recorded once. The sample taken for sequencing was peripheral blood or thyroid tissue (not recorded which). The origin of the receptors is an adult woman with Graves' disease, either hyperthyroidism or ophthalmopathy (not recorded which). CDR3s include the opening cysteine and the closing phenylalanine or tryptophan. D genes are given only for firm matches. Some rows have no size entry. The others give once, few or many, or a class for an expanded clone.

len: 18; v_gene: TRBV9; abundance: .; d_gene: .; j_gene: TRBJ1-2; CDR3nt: TGTGCCAGCAGCCCGGGGGGGGCCCGGGACAAGGACTGGATTGGCTACACCTTC; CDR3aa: CASSPGGARDKDWIGYTF
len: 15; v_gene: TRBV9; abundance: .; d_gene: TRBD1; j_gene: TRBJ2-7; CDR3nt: TGTGCCAGCAGCACAACAGGGGACGGGTCCTACGAGCAGTACTTC; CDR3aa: CASSTTGDGSYEQYF
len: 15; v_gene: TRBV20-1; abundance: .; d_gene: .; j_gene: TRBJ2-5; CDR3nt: TGCAGTGCTAGAGACCGACAGGAACTCGGCAGAGCCCAGTACTTC; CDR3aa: CSARDRQELGRAQYF
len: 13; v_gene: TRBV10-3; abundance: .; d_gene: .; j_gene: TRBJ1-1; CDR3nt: TGTGCCATCAACGGACGAACGACCACCGAAGCTTTCTTT; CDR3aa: CAINGRTTTEAFF
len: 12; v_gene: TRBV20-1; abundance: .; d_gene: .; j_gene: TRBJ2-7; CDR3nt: TGCAGGGGAACAGGGAGCTTCTACGAGCAGTACTTC; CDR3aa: CRGTGSFYEQYF
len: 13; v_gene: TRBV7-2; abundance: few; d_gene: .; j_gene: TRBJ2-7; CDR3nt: TGTGCCAGCAGCTTAGTGCGGGGCGGCGAGCAGTACTTC; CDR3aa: CASSLVRGGEQYF
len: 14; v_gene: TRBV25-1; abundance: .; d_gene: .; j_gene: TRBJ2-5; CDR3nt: TGTGCCAGCAGTGAATGGGGCGTGGGAGAGACCCAGTACTTC; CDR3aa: CASSEWGVGETQYF
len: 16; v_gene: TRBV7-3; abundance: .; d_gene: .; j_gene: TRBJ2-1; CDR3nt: TGTGCCAGCAGCTCATATGGCGGGGGCGAAAACAATGAGCAGTTCTTC; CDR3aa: CASSSYGGGENNEQFF
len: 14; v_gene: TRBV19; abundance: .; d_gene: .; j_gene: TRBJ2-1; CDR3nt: TGTGCCAGTAGCGACTACCTCTCCTACAATGAGCAGTTCTTC; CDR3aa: CASSDYLSYNEQFF
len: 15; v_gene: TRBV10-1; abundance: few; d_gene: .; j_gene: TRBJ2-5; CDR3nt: TGCGCCAGCAGTAGGGAGGAAGCTGGTCCGGAGACCCAGTACTTC; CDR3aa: CASSREEAGPETQYF
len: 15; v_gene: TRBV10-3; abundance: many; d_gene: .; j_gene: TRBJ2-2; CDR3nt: TGTGCCATCAGTGAGAGGGGGTCCCCCACCGGGGAGCTGTTTTTT; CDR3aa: CAISERGSPTGELFF
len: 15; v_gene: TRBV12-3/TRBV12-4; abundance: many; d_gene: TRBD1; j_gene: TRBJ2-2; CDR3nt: TGTGCCAGCAGTCCCCAGGGGGCCAGCACCGGGGAGCTGTTTTTT; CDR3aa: CASSPQGASTGELFF
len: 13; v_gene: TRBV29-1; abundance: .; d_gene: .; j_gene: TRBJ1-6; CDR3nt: TGCAGCGTCGAGGCCCAGATGGGGTCACCCCTCCACTTT; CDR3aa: CSVEAQMGSPLHF
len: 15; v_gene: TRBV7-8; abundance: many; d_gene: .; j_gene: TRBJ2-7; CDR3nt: TGTGCCAGCAGCTTGTACCGGGACAAACCCTACGAGCAGTACTTC; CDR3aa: CASSLYRDKPYEQYF
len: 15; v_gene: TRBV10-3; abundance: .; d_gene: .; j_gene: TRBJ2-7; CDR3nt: TGTGCCATCAGTGAGCCGGGTAGGGTCGCCTACGAGCAGTACTTC; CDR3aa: CAISEPGRVAYEQYF
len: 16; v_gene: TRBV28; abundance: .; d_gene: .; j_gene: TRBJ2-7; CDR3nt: TGTGCCAGCAGTTCTCCAGGCCGGGGAGCGGACTACGAGCAGTACTTC; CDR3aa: CASSSPGRGADYEQYF
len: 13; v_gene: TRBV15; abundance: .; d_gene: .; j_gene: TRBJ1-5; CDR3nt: TGTGCCTGGGGACGGAAGAGCAATCAGCCCCAGCATTTT; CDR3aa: CAWGRKSNQPQHF
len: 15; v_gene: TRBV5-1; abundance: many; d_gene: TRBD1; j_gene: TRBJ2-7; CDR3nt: TGCGCCAGCAGCGACGACGGACAGGGTCCTTACGAGCAGTACTTC; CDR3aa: CASSDDGQGPYEQYF
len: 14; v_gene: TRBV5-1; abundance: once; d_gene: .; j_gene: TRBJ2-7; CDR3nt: TGCCCCAGATCAGTCCGGGACCGATCCTACGAGCAGTACTTC; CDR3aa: CPRSVRDRSYEQYF
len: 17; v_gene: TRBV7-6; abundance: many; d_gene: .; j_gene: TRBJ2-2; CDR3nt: TGTGCCAGCAGCTTAGATATTCGGGGCTGGGACACCGGGGAGCTGTTTTTT; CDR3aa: CASSLDIRGWDTGELFF
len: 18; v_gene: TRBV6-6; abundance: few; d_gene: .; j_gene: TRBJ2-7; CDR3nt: TGTGCCAGCAGTTACCCCCGCCGGGGGCTAGCGGACCGGTACGAGCAGTACTTC; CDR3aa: CASSYPRRGLADRYEQYF
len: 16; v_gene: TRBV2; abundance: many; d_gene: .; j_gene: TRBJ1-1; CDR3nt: TGTGCCATCGAGGGGACCGAGGCGGGTTTGAACACTGAAGCTTTCTTT; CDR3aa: CAIEGTEAGLNTEAFF
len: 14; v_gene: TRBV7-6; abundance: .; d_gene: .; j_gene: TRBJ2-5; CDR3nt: TGTGCCAGCAGCGCTAGAAGCGCCCAAGAGACCCAGTACTTC; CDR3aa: CASSARSAQETQYF
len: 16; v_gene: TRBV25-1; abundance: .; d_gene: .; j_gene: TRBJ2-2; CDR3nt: TGTGCCAGCAGCCCCTATAGCGGCAGGGTCACCGGGGAGCTGTTTTTT; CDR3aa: CASSPYSGRVTGELFF
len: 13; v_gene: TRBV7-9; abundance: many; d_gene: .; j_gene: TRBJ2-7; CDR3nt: TGTGCCAGCAGCCCCGGGGGCGCGTACGAGCAGTACTTC; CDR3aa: CASSPGGAYEQYF
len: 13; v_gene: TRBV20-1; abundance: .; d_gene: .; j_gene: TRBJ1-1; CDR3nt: TGCAGTGCTAGGGTCGCAGGGGAAGCTGAAGCTTTCTTT; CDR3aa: CSARVAGEAEAFF
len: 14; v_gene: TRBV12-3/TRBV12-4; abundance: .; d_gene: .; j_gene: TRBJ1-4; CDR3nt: TGTGCCAGCAGTTTACGAGGAGGGGCGGAAAAACTGTTTTTT; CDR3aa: CASSLRGGAEKLFF
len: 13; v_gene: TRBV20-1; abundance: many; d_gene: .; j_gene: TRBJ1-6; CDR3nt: TGCAGTGCTAGGTCCAGGCCGGGGTCACCCCTCCACTTT; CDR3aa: CSARSRPGSPLHF
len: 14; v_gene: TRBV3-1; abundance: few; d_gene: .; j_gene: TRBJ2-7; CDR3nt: TGTGCCAGCAGCCGGGTGGGCGGCAACTACGAGCAGTACTTC; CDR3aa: CASSRVGGNYEQYF
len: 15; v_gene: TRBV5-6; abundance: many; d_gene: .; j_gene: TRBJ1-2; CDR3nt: TGTGCCAGCAGCTCCCTGACTACGGCCCGGCATGGCTACACCTTC; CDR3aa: CASSSLTTARHGYTF
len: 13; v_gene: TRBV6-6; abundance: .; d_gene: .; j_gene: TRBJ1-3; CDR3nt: TGTGCCAGCAGTTACTCGCTCGGGAACACCATATATTTT; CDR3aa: CASSYSLGNTIYF
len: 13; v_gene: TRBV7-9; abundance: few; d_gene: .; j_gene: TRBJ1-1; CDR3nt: TGTGCCAGCACGCAAGAACTCGACACTGAAGCTTTCTTT; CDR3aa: CASTQELDTEAFF
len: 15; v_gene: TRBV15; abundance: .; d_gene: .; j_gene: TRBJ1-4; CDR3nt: TGTGCCACCAGCAGAGATATCCGTCATTATGAAAAACTGTTTTTT; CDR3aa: CATSRDIRHYEKLFF
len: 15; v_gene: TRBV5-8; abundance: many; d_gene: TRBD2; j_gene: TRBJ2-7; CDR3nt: TGTGCCAGCAGCTTTCGGTCTAGCGGGGGCTACGAGCAGTACTTC; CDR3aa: CASSFRSSGGYEQYF
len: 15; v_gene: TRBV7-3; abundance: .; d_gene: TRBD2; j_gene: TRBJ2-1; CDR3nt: TGTGCCAGCAGCTATAGACTAGCGGGATACAATGAGCAGTTCTTC; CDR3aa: CASSYRLAGYNEQFF
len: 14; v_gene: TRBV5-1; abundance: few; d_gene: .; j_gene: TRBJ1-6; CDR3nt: TGCGCCAGCAGCGCGACAGGTCCTAATTCACCCCTCCACTTT; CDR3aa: CASSATGPNSPLHF
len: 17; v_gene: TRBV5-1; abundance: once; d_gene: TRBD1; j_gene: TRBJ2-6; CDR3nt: TGCGCCAGCAGCCCTGGGACAGGGACTCGGGGGGCCAACGTCTTGACTTTC; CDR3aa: CASSPGTGTRGANVLTF
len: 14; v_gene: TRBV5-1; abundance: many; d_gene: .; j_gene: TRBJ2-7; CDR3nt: TGCGCCAGCAGCTTGGATCCAGGGACCTACGAGCAGTACTTC; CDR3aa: CASSLDPGTYEQYF
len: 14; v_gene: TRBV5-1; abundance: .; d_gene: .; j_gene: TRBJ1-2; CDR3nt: TGCGCCAGCAGCAGCGTTATTGCGGACTATGGCTACACCTTC; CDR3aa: CASSSVIADYGYTF
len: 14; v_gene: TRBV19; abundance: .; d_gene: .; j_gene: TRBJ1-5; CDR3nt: TGTGCCAGCAGACGAGGGGAAGGCAATCAGCCCCAGCATTTT; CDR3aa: CASRRGEGNQPQHF
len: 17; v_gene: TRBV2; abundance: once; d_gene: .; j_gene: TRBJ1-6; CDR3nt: TGTGCCAGCAGTGAATCCATGCAAAACTCCTATAATTCACCCCTCCACTTT; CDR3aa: CASSESMQNSYNSPLHF
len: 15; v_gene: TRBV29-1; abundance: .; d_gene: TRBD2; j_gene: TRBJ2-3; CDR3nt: TGCAGCGTCGTGACTAGCGGGAGAGCGACAGATACGCAGTATTTT; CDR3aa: CSVVTSGRATDTQYF
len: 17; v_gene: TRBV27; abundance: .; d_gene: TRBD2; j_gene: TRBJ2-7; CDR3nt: TGTGCCAGCAGTTTACTTCGGACGGCCGGACTAGCGGGAGCGCAGTACTTC; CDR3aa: CASSLLRTAGLAGAQYF
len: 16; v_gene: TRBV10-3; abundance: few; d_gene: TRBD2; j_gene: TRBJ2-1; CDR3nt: TGTGCCATCAGTGAGGCTAGCGGGTCTGGTGGGGATGAGCAGTTCTTC; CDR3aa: CAISEASGSGGDEQFF
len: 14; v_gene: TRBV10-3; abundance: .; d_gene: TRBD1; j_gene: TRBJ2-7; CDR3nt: TGTGCCACCCTAGCGACAGGGGGATCCTACGAGCAGTACTTC; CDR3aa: CATLATGGSYEQYF
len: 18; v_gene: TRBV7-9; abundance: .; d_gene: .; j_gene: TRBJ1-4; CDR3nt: TGTGCCAGCAGCCGGAGCCAGGGTTCAAGCGCAACTAATGAAAAACTGTTTTTT; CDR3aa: CASSRSQGSSATNEKLFF
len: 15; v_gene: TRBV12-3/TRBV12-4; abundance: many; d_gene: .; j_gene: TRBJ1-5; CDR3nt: TGTGCCAGCAGTTTAACGGCGTCGGGCAATCAGCCCCAGCATTTT; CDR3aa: CASSLTASGNQPQHF
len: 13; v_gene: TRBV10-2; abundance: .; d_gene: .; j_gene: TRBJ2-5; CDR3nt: TGCGCCAGCAATGTGGGCAGACAAGAGACCCAGTACTTC; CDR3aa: CASNVGRQETQYF
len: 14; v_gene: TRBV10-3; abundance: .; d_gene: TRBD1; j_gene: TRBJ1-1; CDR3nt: TGTGCGATCAGGGGGGGCGGTAAGAACACTGAAGCTTTCTTT; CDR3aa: CAIRGGGKNTEAFF
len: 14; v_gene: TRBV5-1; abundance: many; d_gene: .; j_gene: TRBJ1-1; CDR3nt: TGCGCCAGCAGCTTGGACACTGTGAACACTGAAGCTTTCTTT; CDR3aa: CASSLDTVNTEAFF
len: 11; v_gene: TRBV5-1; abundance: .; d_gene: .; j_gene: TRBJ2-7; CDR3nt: TGCGCCAGCAGGAGCTTGGGAGAGCAGTACTTC; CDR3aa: CASRSLGEQYF